Each of the 6 T cell receptor beta chains below was sequenced from the same sample in a study of T cells in tuberculosis. Only in-frame clones appear in the TCRdb table, and some are missing; sequencing was by immunoSEQ multiplex PCR. This repertoire shows nearly 60,000 clones, around 90% found once; its top ten account for 21%. Thawed, overnight-rested PBMC were stained with GMM-loaded CD1B tetramer, viability dye and anti-CD3, then sorted. The lipid loaded on the CD1B tetramers was C32 glucose monomycolate from Rhodococcus equi. The sample taken for sequencing was CD1b-GMM tetramer-negative cells sorted from PBMCs. Receptors were obtained from an adult woman with latent tuberculosis.

The table lists this clone with a few counts. The chain has TRBV4-3 and TRBJ2-1; no clear D gene. The CDR3 has 14 amino acids. The V end was cut by 4 bases, the J end by 4 bases, with 11 bases between. Germline V gives CDR1 LGHNA, CDR2 YSLEER. The CDR3 here is CASSPSRVYNEQFF. The CDR3 DNA reads as TGCGCCAGCAGCCCATCCCGCGTGTACAATGAGCAGTTCTTC.

V is TRBV9 and J is TRBJ2-1; D is perhaps TRBD2 (5 bases). CDR1 is SGDLS and CDR2 is YYNGEE in the germline V gene. This CDR3 contains 15 residues. V lost 1 base and J lost 0, with 8 bases in between. The CDR3 nucleotides are TGTGCCAGCAGCGTACAAGGGAGCTCCTACAATGAGCAGTTCTTC. Protein product: CASSVQGSSYNEQFF.

This clone was seen once. V gene TRBV14 combines with J gene TRBJ1-6; D is undetermined. The CDR3 consists of 15 residues. V lost 1 base and J lost 4, with 8 bases in between. Germline CDR1 reads SGHDN; CDR2 reads FVKESK. As DNA, the CDR3 is TGTGCCAGCAGCCAAGGGGCAGGATATAATTCACCCCTCCACTTT. It translates to CASSQGAGYNSPLHF.

This chain joins TRBV5-4 and TRBJ1-2; D remains unclear. The germline gives CDR1 SGHNT, CDR2 YYREEE (reference sequence). This CDR3 contains 16 residues. V was pared by 4 bases and J by 3 bases, with 19 bases between. CDR3: CASSADPTETYYGYTF. Written as DNA, the CDR3 is TGTGCCAGCAGCGCCGACCCGACGGAGACGTACTATGGCTACACCTTC.

This chain connects TRBV7-2 to TRBJ2-3; the match to TRBD1 covers 10 bases. V dropped 2 bases and J dropped 3; count of bases not matched to a gene: 5. The CDR3 extends over 16 amino acids. Germline V gene sequence: CDR1 SGHTA, CDR2 FQGNSA. The CDR3 region has the DNA TGTGCCAGCAGCTTAACGACAGGGGGCTTGACAGATACGCAGTATTTT. Translation: CASSLTTGGLTDTQYF.

This chain links TRBV4-1 with TRBJ1-1; D gene ambiguous. The CDR3 contains 13 residues. V was trimmed by 3 bases and J by 3 bases, leaving 8 bases between them. The germline V gene encodes CDR1 MGHRA and CDR2 YSYEKL. This chain's CDR3 is CASSQGPYTEAFF. Here the CDR3 DNA reads TGCGCCAGCAGCCAGGGCCCGTACACTGAAGCTTTCTTT.